What follows are 9 T cell receptor beta chains derived from one specimen sequenced in a study of control samples from healthy donors and cancer patients. TCRdb's copy holds only in-frame clones and misses some; the assay was immunoSEQ multiplex PCR. The sample lists about 54,000 clones; 95% to 96% were seen once. The specimen sequenced was blood. The receptors were gathered from a woman younger than 45 in good health.

As DNA, the CDR3 is TGTGCCAGTAGTAAGACAGGGGTCCACTATGGCTACACCTTC. It specifies CASSKTGVHYGYTF. The gene calls are TRBV19 and TRBJ1-2, with 8 bases matching TRBD1. The CDR3 consists of 14 residues. With V trimmed by 4 bases and J by 3 bases, 4 bases remained unmatched. Per the germline V gene, CDR1 is LNHDA and CDR2 is SQIVND (reference sequence). The full variable domain, rest sourced from reference TRBV19 and TRBJ1-2, is DGGITQSPKYLFRKEGQNVTLSCEQNLNHDAMYWYRQDPGQGLRLIYYSQIVNDFQKGDIAEGYSVSREKKESFPLTVTSAQKNPTAFYLCASSKTGVHYGYTFGSGTRLTVV.

The genes are TRBV30 and TRBJ1-5, with D unresolved. Trimming took off 2 bases at V and 7 bases at J, with 12 bases between the two ends. Germline loops: CDR1 GTSNPN, CDR2 SVGIG (reference sequence). This CDR3 is 13 amino acids long. CDR3 sequence reads: CAWSTQAGQPQHF. The CDR3, as DNA: TGTGCCTGGAGTACGCAGGCCGGCCAGCCCCAGCATTTT. Based on the CDR3 plus reference TRBV30 and TRBJ1-5, the full variable domain is SQTIHQWPATLVQPVGSPLSLECTVEGTSNPNLYWYRQAAGRGLQLLFYSVGIGQISSEVPQNLSASRPQDRQFILSSKKLLLSDSGFYLCAWSTQAGQPQHFGDGTRLSIL.

The chain joins TRBV28 to TRBJ2-3; D ambiguous. The CDR3 sequence is 13 residues long. With 7 bases removed from V and 6 bases from J, the gap between germline ends came to 14 bases. From germline, CDR1 is MDHEN and CDR2 SYDVKM. This chain's CDR3 is CASTPPEGDTQYF. The CDR3, as DNA: TGTGCCAGCACCCCCCCCGAAGGGGATACGCAGTATTTT.

The rearrangement joins TRBV27 to TRBJ2-1; D is undetermined. The CDR3 totals 13 residues. The ends were cut back, 5 bases at V and 3 bases at J, with 8 bases in the middle. Germline CDR1 is MNHEY and CDR2 is SMNVEV (reference sequence). The CDR3 protein is CASSPRRYNEQFF. CDR3 bases: TGTGCCAGCAGTCCTCGACGCTACAATGAGCAGTTCTTC.

V is TRBV19 and J is TRBJ2-2; TRBD2 matches at 9 bases. The CDR3 totals 15 residues. Germline CDR1 LNHDA, CDR2 SQIVND (reference sequence). V was pared by 6 bases and J by 5 bases, with 7 bases of the junction left unmatched. Here the CDR3 reads CASRASSGGTGELFF. The CDR3 nucleotides are TGTGCCAGTAGGGCCTCCAGCGGGGGGACCGGGGAGCTGTTTTTT.

V and J are TRBV5-1 and TRBJ2-1; 11 nucleotides line up with TRBD1. Germline CDR1 and CDR2: SGHRS and YFSETQ. The V gene end was trimmed by 4 bases and the J gene end by 8 bases; junction bases not matched to a gene: 5. The CDR3 contains 14 residues. CDR3 sequence reads: CASSTGQGADEQFF. In DNA, the CDR3 is TGCGCCAGCAGCACCGGACAGGGGGCGGATGAGCAGTTCTTC.

The chain recombines TRBV27 with TRBJ2-2; unclear D gene. Germline CDR1 reads MNHEY; CDR2 reads SMNVEV (reference sequence). The CDR3 has 11 residues. V shed 7 bases and J shed 4 bases, with 4 bases lying between them. CDR3 sequence reads: CASTPTGELFF. The CDR3 bases are TGTGCCAGCACTCCCACCGGGGAGCTGTTTTTT.

V gene TRBV11-2 combines with J gene TRBJ2-1; TRBD1 might be the D (6 bases). The V and J ends lost 5 bases and 8 bases respectively, with 10 bases between them. Germline values: CDR1 SGHAT, CDR2 FQNNGV. The CDR3 covers 12 residues. For the CDR3, the DNA is TGTGCCAGCAGCCTCTCAGGGGATGAGCAGTTCTTC. This sequence encodes CASSLSGDEQFF.

This chain links TRBV14 with TRBJ2-1, with D perhaps matching TRBD1 or TRBD2 (5 bases each). The CDR3 sequence is 17 residues long. The V and J ends lost 1 base and 4 bases respectively, with 17 bases between them. Germline CDR1 reads SGHDN; CDR2 reads FVKESK. CDR3 in DNA: TGTGCCAGCAGCCAAGTCCCGGGGCTCACCCGGTACAATGAGCAGTTCTTC. Residues: CASSQVPGLTRYNEQFF.